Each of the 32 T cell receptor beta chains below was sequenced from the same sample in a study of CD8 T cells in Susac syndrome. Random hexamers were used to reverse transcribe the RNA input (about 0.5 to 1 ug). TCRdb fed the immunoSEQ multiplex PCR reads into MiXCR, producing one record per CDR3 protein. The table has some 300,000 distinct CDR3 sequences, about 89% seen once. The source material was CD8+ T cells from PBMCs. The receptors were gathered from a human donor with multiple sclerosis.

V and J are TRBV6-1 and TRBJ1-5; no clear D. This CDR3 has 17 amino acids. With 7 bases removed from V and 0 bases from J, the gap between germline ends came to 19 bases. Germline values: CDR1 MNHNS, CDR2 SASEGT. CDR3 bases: TGTGCCAGCACCCACCGGGGTGGCCCGTATAGCAATCAGCCCCAGCATTTT. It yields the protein CASTHRGGPYSNQPQHF.

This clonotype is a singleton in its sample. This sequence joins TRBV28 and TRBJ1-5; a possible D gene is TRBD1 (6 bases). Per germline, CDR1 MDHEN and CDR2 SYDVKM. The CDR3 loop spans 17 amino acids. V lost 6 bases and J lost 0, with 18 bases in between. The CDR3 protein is CASSTLFGGASNQPQHF. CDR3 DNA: TGTGCCAGCAGCACCCTTTTTGGGGGGGCTAGCAATCAGCCCCAGCATTTT.

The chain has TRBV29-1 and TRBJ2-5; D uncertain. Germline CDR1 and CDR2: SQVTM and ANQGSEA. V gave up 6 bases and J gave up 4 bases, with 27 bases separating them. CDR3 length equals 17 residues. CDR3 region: CSVARSSPGQRGETQYF. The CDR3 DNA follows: TGCAGCGTGGCCCGATCCTCACCGGGCCAACGTGGAGAGACCCAGTACTTC.

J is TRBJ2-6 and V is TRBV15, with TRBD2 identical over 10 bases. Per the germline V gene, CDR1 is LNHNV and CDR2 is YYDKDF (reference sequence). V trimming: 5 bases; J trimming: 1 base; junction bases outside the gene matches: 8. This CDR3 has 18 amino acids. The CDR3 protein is CATSGKREGSSGANVLTF. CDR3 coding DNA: TGTGCCACCAGCGGCAAGCGGGAGGGGTCTTCTGGGGCCAACGTCCTGACTTTC.

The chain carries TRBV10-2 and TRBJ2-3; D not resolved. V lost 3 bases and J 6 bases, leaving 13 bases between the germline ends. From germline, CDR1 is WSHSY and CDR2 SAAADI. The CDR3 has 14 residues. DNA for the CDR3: TGCGCCAGCAGTGATCTGGTGAGAGCGGATACGCAGTATTTT. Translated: CASSDLVRADTQYF.

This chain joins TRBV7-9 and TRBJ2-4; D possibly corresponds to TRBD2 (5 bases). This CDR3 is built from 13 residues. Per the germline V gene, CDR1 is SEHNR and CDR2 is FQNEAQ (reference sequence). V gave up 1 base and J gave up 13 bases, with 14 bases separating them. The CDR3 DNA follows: TGTGCCAGCAGCTTAGGAATTGCGGGTCAGCAGTACTTC. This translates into CASSLGIAGQQYF. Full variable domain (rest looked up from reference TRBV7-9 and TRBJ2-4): DTGVSQNPRHKITKRGQNVTFRCDPISEHNRLYWYRQTLGQGPEFLTYFQNEAQLEKSRLLSDRFSAERPKGSFSTLEIQRTEQGDSAMYLCASSLGIAGQQYFGAGTRLSVL.

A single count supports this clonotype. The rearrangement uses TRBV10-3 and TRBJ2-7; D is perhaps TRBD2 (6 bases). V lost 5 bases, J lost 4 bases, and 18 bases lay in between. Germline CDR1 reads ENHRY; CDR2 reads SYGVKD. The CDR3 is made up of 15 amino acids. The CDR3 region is CAISLYRQGGYEQYF. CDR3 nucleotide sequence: TGTGCCATCAGTCTCTATAGACAAGGAGGGTACGAGCAGTACTTC.

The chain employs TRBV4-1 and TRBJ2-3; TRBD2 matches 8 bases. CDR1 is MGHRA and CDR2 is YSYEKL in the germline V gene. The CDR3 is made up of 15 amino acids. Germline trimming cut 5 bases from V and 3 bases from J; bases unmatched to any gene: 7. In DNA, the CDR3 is TGCGCCAGCAGCTACTTGGCGGGGGGAACAGATACGCAGTATTTT. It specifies CASSYLAGGTDTQYF.

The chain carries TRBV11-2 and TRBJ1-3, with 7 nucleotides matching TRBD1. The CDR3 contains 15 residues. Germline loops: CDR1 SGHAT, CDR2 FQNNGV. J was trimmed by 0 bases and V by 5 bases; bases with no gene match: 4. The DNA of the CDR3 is TGTGCCAGCAGCCCCAGGGGGGGCTCTGGAAACACCATATATTTT. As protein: CASSPRGGSGNTIYF.

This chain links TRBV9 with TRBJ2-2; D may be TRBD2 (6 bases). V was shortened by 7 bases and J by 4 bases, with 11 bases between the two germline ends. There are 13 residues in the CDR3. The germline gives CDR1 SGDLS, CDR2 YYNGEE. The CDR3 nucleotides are TGTGCCAGCCTGGAGGGTAGCACCGGGGAGCTGTTTTTT. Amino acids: CASLEGSTGELFF.

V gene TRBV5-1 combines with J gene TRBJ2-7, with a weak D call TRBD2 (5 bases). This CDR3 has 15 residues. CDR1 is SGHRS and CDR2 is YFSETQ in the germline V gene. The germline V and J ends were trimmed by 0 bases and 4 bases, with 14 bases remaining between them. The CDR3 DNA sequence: TGCGCCAGCAGCTTGGCCGGTTCTAGCTTTTACGAGCAGTACTTC. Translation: CASSLAGSSFYEQYF.

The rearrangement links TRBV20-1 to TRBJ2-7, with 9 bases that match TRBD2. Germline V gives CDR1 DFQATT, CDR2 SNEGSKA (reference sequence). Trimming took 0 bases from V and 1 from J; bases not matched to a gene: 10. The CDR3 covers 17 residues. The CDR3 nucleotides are TGCAGTGCTAGAGATTCAGGTCTAGCGGGACTATCCTACGAGCAGTACTTC. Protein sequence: CSARDSGLAGLSYEQYF.

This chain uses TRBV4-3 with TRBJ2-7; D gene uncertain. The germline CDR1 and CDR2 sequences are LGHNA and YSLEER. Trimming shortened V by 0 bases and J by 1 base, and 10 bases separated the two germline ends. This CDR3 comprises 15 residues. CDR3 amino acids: CASSQDSMGSYEQYF. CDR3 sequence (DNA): TGCGCCAGCAGCCAAGATAGTATGGGATCCTACGAGCAGTACTTC.

CDR3 sequence: CASTHGVTYEQYF. DNA of the CDR3: TGTGCCAGCACCCACGGGGTTACCTACGAGCAGTACTTC. This chain connects TRBV6-5 to TRBJ2-7; TRBD2 is a possible D gene (5 bases). The germline V gene encodes CDR1 MNHEY and CDR2 SVGAGI. The CDR3 is made up of 13 amino acids. V was trimmed by 7 bases and J by 2 bases, leaving 12 bases between them.

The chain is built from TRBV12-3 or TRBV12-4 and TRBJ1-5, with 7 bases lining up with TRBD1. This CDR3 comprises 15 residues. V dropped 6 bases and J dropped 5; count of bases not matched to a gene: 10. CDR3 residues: CASSPTGRGDQPQHF. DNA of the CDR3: TGTGCCAGCAGCCCGACAGGGAGGGGCGATCAGCCCCAGCATTTT.

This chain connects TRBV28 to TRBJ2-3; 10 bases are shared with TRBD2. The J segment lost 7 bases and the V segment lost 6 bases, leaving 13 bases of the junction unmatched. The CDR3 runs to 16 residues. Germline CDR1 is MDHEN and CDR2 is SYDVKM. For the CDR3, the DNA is TGTGCCAGCAGAACTTTCGGGCTAGCGGGGGAGTATACGCAGTATTTT. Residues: CASRTFGLAGEYTQYF. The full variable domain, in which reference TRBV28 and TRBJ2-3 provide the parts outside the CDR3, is DVKVTQSSRYLVKRTGEKVFLECVQDMDHENMFWYRQDPGLGLRLIYFSYDVKMKEKGDIPEGYSVSREKKERFSLILESASTNQTSMYLCASRTFGLAGEYTQYFGPGTRLTVL.

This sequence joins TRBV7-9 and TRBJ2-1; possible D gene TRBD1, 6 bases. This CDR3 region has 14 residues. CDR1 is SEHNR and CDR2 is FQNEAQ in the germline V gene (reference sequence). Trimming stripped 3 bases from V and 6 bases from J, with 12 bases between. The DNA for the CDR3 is TGTGCCAGCAGCTTCGTAACAGGGAGCAATGAGCAGTTCTTC. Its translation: CASSFVTGSNEQFF.

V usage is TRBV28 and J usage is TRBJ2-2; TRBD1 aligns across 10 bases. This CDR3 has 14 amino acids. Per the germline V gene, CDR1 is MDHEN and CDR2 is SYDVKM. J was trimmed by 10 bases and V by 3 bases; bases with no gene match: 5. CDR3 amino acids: CASSFLTGGAELFF. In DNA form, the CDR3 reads TGTGCCAGCAGTTTTTTGACAGGGGGCGCGGAGCTGTTTTTT.

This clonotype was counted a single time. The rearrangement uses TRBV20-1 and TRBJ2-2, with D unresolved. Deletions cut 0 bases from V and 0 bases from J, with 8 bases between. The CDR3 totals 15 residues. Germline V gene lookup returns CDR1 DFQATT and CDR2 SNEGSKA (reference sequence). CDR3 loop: CSARDGLANTGELFF. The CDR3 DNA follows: TGCAGTGCTAGAGATGGGCTAGCGAACACCGGGGAGCTGTTTTTT.

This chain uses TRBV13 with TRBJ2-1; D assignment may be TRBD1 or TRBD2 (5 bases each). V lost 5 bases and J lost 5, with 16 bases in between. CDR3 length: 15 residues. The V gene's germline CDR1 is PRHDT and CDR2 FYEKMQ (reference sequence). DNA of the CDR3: TGTGCCAGCAGCCTCGGGGTCCTGGGGCACAATGAGCAGTTCTTC. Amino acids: CASSLGVLGHNEQFF.

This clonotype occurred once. This CDR3 is CASRGGQELFF. CDR3 coding DNA: TGTGCCAGCAGGGGGGGCCAGGAGCTGTTTTTT. V is TRBV2 and J is TRBJ2-2; D may be TRBD1 or TRBD2 (6 bases each). Germline loops: CDR1 SNHLY, CDR2 FYNNEI. The ends were cut back, 6 bases at V and 10 bases at J, with 9 bases in the middle. This CDR3 has 11 amino acids. The full variable domain, its missing parts supplied by reference TRBV2 and TRBJ2-2, is EPEVTQTPSHQVTQMGQEVILRCVPISNHLYFYWYRQILGQKVEFLVSFYNNEISEKSEIFDDQFSVERPDGSNFTLKIRSTKLEDSAMYFCASRGGQELFFGEGSRLTVL.

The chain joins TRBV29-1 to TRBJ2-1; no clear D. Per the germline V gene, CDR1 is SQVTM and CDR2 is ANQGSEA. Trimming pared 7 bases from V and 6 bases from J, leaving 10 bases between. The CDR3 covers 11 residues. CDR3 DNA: TGCAGCGCCCCAACCGCCAATGAGCAGTTCTTC. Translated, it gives CSAPTANEQFF.

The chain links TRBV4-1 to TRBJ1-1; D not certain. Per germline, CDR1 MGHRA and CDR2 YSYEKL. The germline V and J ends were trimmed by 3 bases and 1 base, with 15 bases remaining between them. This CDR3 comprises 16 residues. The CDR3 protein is CASSQPGHGGNTEAFF. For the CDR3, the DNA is TGCGCCAGCAGCCAGCCGGGCCATGGAGGGAACACTGAAGCTTTCTTT.

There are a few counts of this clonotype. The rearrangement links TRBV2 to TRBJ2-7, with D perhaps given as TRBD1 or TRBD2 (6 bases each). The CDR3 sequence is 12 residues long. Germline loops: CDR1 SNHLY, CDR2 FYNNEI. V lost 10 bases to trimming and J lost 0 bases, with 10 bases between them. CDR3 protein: CATRGASYEQYF. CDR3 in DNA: TGTGCCACGAGGGGGGCCTCCTACGAGCAGTACTTC. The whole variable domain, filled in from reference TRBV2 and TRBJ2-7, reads EPEVTQTPSHQVTQMGQEVILRCVPISNHLYFYWYRQILGQKVEFLVSFYNNEISEKSEIFDDQFSVERPDGSNFTLKIRSTKLEDSAMYFCATRGASYEQYFGPGTRLTVT.

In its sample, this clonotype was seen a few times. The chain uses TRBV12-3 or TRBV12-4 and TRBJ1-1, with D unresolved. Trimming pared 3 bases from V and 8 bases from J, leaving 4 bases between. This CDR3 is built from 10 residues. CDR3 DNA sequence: TGTGCCAGCAGTTTGGCCGAAGCTTTCTTT. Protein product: CASSLAEAFF.

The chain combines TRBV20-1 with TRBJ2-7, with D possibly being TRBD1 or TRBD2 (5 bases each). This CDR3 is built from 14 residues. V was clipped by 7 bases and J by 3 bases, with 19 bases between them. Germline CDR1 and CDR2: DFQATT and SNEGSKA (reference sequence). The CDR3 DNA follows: TGCAGTGGGGCTCTGGGGGATCCTTACTACGAGCAGTACTTC. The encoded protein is CSGALGDPYYEQYF.

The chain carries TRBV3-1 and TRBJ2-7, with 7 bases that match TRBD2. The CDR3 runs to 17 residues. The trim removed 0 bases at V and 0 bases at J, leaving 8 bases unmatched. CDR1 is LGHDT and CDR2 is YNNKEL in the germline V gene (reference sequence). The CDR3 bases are TGTGCCAGCAGCCAAGAAACTAGCGATCACAGCTCCTACGAGCAGTACTTC. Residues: CASSQETSDHSSYEQYF.

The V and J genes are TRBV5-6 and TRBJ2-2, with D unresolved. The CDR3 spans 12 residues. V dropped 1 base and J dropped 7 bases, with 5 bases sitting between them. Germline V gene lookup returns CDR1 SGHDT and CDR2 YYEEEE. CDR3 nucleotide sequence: TGTGCCAGCAGCTTGTCGGTCGGGGAGCTGTTTTTT. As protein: CASSLSVGELFF.

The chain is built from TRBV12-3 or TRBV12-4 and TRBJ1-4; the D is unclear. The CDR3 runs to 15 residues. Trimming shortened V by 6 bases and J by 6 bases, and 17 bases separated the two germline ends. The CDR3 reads CASSPKTVWDEKLFF. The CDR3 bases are TGTGCCAGCAGCCCAAAAACAGTGTGGGATGAAAAACTGTTTTTT.

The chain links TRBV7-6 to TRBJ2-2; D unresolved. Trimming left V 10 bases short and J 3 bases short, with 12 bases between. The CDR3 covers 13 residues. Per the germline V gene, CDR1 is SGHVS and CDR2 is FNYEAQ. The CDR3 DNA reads TGTGCCACGCGGACCGATCACACCGGGGAGCTGTTTTTT. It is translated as CATRTDHTGELFF.

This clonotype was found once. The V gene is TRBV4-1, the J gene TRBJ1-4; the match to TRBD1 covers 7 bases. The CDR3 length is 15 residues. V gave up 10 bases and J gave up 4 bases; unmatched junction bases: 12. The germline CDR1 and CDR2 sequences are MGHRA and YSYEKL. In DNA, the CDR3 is TGCGCCAATAAGACAGGGACCACCCATAATGAAAAACTGTTTTTT. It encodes CANKTGTTHNEKLFF.

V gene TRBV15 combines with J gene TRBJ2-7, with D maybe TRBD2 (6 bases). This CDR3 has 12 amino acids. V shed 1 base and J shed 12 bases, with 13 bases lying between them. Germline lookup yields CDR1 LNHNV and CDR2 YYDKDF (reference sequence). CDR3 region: CATSRGDWGPYF. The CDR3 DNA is TGTGCCACCAGCAGAGGGGACTGGGGCCCGTACTTC.